This TCR beta chain appears in the sequencing data of a study of metastatic and nonmetastatic thyroid tumors. Study-level background: Repertoire comparisons spanned blood and tumor or nodule tissue from malignant and benign thyroid patients.

This clone is medium-sized in the sample. Its antigen is as yet unknown. Findings and limits, study-wide: It was reportedly found that TCR beta diversity was significantly higher in malignant thyroid tumors than in benign nodules, a difference seen in both blood and tumor samples.

Authors' analysis steps: Between-group CDR3 differences, defined by clinicopathological status, yielded a distant-metastasis classifier for papillary thyroid cancer. TCRdb re-analyzed the PCR reads through MiXCR. The V and J calls were determined by TCRdb, not by the authors. Of around 9,000 clones listed, about a quarter are singletons. No treatment had been given to any patient before thyroid surgery. The CDR3 sequence is 13 residues long. CDR1 is MNHNS, CDR2 SASEGT, per germline. Trimming pared 4 bases from V and 0 bases from J, leaving 4 bases between. This clonotype originated in a female donor with papillary thyroid cancer or a benign thyroid nodule (not recorded which). Some clones in this sample may be carry-over from other donors' samples. The specimen was adjacent normal tissue. The rearrangement joins TRBV6-1 to TRBJ1-3; no reliable D call. This CDR3 is CASSAYSGNTIYF. For the CDR3, the DNA is TGTGCCAGCAGTGCGTACTCTGGAAACACCATATATTTT.